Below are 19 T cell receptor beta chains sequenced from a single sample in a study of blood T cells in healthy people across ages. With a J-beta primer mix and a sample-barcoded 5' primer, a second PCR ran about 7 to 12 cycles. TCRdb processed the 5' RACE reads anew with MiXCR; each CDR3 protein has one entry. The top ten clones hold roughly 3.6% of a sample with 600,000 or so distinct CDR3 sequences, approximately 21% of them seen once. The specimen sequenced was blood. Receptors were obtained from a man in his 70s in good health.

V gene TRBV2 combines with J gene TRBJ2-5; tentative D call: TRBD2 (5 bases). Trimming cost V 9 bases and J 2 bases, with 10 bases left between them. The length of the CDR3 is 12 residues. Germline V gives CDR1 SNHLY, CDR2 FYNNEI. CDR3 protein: CASAREQETQYF. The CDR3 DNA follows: TGTGCCAGTGCCCGGGAACAAGAGACCCAGTACTTC.

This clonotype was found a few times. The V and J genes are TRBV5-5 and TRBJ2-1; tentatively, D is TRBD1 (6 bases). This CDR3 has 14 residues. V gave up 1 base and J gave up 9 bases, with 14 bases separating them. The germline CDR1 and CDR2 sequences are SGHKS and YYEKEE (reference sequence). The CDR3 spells CASSLPGHSSEQFF. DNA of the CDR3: TGTGCCAGCAGCTTGCCGGGACACTCTAGTGAGCAGTTCTTC. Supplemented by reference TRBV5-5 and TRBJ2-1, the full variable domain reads DAGVTQSPTHLIKTRGQQVTLRCSPISGHKSVSWYQQVLGQGPQFIFQYYEKEERGRGNFPDRFSARQFPNYSSELNVNALLLGDSALYLCASSLPGHSSEQFFGPGTRLTVL.

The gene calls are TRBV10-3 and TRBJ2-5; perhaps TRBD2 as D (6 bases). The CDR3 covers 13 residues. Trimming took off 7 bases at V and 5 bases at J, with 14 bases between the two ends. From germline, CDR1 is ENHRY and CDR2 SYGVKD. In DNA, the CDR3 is TGTGCCATCACCGGACTACCAGGGGAGACCCAGTACTTC. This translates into CAITGLPGETQYF.

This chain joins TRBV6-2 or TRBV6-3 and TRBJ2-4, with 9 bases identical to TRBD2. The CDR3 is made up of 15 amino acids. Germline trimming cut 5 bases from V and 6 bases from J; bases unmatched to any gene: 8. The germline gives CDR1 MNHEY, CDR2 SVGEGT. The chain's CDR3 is CASSTIGLATNIQYF. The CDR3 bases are TGTGCCAGCAGTACGATCGGACTAGCGACAAACATTCAGTACTTC.

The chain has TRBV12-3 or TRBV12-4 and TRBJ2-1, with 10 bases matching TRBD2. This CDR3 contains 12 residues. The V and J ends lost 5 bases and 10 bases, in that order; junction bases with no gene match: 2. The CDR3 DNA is TGTGCCAGCAGTCTGGGACTAGCGGAGCAGTTCTTC. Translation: CASSLGLAEQFF.

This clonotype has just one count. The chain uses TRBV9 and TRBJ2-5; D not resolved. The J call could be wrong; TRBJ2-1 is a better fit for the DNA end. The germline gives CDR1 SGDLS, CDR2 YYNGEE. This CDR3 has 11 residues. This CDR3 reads CASSVGPEQFF. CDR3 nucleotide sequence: TGTGCCAGCAGCGTAGGACCAGAGCAGTTCTTC.

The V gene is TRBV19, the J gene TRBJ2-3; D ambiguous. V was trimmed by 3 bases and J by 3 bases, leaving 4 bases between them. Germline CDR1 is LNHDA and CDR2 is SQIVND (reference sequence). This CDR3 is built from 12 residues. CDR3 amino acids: CASSMGTDTQYF. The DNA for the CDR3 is TGTGCCAGTAGTATGGGGACAGATACGCAGTATTTT.

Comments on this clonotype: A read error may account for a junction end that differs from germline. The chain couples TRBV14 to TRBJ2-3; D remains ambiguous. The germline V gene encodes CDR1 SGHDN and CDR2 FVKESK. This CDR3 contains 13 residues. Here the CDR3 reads CASSQDWGNTRYF. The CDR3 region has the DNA TGTGCCAGCAGCCAAGATTGGGGAAATACGCGGTATTTT.

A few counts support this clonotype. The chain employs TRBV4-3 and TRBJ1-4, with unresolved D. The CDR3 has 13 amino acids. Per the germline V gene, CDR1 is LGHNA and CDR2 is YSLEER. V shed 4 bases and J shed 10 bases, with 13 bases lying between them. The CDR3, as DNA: TGCGCCAGCAGCCCTAGGGTAAAGGGAAAACTGTTTTTT. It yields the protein CASSPRVKGKLFF.

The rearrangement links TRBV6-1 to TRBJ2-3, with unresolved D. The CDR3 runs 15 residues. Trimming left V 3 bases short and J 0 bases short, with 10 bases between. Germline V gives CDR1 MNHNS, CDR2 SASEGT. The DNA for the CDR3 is TGTGCCAGCAGTGAGGCCGGCTATAGCACAGATACGCAGTATTTT. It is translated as CASSEAGYSTDTQYF.

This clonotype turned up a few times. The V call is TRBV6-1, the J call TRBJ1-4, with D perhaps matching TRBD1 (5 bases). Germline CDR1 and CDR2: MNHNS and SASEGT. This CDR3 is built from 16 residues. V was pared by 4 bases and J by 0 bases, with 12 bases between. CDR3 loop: CASSVRYRSTNEKLFF. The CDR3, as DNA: TGTGCCAGCAGTGTCCGTTACAGGTCAACTAATGAAAAACTGTTTTTT.

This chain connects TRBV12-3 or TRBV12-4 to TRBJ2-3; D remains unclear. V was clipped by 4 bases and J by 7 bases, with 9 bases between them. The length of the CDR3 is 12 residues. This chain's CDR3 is CASSSYVNTQYF. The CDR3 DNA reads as TGTGCCAGCAGTTCATACGTCAATACGCAGTATTTT.

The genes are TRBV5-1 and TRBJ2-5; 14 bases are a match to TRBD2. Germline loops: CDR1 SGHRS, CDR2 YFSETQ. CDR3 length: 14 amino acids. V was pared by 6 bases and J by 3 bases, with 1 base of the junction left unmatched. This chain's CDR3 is CASTGLAGEETQYF. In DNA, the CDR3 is TGCGCCAGCACGGGACTAGCGGGAGAAGAGACCCAGTACTTC.

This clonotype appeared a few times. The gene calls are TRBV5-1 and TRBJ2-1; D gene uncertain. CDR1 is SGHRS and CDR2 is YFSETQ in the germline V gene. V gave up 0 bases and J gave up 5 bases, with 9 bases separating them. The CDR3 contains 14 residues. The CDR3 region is CASSLEPADNEQFF. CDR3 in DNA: TGCGCCAGCAGCTTGGAACCGGCTGACAATGAGCAGTTCTTC.

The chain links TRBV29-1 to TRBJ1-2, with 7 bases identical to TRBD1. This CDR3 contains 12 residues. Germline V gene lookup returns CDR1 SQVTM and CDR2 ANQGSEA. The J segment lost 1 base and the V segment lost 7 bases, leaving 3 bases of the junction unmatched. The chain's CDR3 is CSGRDSNYGYTF. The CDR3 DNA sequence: TGCAGCGGACGGGACAGTAACTATGGCTACACCTTC. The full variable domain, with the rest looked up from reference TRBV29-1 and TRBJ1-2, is SAVISQKPSRDICQRGTSLTIQCQVDSQVTMMFWYRQQPGQSLTLIATANQGSEATYESGFVIDKFPISRPNLTFSTLTVSNMSPEDSSIYLCSGRDSNYGYTFGSGTRLTVV.

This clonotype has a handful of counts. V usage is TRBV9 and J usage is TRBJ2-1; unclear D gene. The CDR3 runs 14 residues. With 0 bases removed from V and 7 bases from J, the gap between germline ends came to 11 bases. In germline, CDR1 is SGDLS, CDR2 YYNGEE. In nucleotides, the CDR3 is TGTGCCAGCAGCGTAGTAGGCAACGGGAATGAGCAGTTCTTC. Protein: CASSVVGNGNEQFF.

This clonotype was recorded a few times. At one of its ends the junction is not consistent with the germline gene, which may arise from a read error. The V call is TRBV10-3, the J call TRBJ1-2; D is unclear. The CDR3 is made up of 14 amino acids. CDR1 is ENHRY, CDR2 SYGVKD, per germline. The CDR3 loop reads CAISESNLGNGHTF. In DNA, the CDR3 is TGTGCCATCAGTGAGTCGAATCTCGGGAATGGCCACACCTTC.

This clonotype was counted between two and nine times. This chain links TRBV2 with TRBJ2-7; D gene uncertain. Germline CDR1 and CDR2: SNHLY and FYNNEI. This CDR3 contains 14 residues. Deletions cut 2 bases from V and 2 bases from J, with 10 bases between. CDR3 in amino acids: CASSERDGAYEQYF. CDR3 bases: TGTGCCAGCAGTGAACGTGATGGGGCCTACGAGCAGTACTTC.

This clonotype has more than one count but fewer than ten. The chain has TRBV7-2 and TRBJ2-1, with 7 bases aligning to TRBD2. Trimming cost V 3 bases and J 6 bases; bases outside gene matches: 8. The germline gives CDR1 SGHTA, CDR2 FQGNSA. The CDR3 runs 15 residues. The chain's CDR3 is CASSFGGGRRNEQFF. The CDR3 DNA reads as TGTGCCAGCAGCTTCGGGGGAGGGCGCCGCAATGAGCAGTTCTTC.